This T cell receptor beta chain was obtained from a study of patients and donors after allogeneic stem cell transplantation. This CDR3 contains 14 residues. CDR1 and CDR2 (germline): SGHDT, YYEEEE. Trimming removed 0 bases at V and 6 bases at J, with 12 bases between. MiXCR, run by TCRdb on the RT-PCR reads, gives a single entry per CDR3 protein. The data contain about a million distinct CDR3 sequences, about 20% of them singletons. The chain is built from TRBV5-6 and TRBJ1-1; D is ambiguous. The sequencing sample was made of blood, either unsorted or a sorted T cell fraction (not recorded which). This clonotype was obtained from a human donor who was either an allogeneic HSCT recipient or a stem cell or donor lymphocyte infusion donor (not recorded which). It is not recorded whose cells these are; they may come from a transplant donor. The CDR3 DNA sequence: TGTGCCAGCAGCTTGGGGACGAAGGCATCTGAAGCTTTCTTT. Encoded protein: CASSLGTKASEAFF. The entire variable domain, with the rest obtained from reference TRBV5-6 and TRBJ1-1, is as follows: DAGVTQSPTHLIKTRGQQVTLRCSPKSGHDTVSWYQQALGQGPQFIFQYYEEEERQRGNFPDRFSGHQFPNYSSELNVNALLLGDSALYLCASSLGTKASEAFFGQGTRLTVV.